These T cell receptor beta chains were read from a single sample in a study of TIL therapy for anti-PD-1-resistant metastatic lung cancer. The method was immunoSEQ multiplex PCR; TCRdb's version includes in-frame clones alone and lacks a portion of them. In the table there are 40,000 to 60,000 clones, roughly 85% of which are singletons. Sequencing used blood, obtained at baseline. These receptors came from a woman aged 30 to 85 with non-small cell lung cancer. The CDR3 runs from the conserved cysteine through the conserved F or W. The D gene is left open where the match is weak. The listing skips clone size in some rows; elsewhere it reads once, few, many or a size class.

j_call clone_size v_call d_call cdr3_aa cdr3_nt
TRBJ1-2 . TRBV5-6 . CASSHDRIPSPPYGYTF TGTGCCAGCAGCCACGACAGAATCCCTTCCCCTCCCTATGGCTACACCTTC
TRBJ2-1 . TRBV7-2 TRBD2 CASSSGGSYNEQFF TGTGCCAGCAGCTCGGGGGGGTCCTACAATGAGCAGTTCTTC
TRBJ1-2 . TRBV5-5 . CASSLSFAYTNYGYTF TGTGCCAGCAGCTTGAGTTTTGCATACACTAACTATGGCTACACCTTC
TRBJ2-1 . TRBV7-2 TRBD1 CASSRDRQSSYNEQFF TGTGCCAGCAGCCGGGACAGGCAGAGCTCCTACAATGAGCAGTTCTTC
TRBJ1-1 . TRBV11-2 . CASTPHQNTEAFF TGTGCCAGCACCCCCCATCAAAACACTGAAGCTTTCTTT
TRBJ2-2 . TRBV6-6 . CASSYIGGNTGELFF TGTGCCAGCAGTTATATCGGGGGGAACACCGGGGAGCTGTTTTTT
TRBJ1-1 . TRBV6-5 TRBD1 CASSLGGTVTEAFF TGTGCCAGCAGCTTAGGGGGGACAGTCACTGAAGCTTTCTTT
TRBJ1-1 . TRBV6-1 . CASYRRGTEAFF TGTGCCAGCTACAGGCGGGGCACTGAAGCTTTCTTT
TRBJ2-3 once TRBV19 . CASSPTLGLSTDTQYF TGTGCCAGTAGTCCAACGTTGGGACTTAGCACAGATACGCAGTATTTT
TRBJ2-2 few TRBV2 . CASGRSTGELFF TGTGCCAGCGGGAGAAGCACCGGGGAGCTGTTTTTT
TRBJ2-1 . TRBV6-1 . CASSRVGVHNEQFF TGTGCCAGCAGCCGTGTTGGGGTTCACAATGAGCAGTTCTTC
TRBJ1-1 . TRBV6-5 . CASSYRDTAEAFF TGTGCCAGCAGTTACCGAGACACGGCTGAAGCTTTCTTT
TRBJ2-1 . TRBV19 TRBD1 CASSYPGQTPREQFF TGTGCCAGTAGTTACCCGGGACAGACTCCCCGTGAGCAGTTCTTC
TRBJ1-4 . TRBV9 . CASSVAGGYGEKLFF TGTGCCAGCAGCGTAGCTGGGGGGTACGGTGAAAAACTGTTTTTT
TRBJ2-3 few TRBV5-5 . CASSWRAQEYTQYF TGTGCCAGCAGCTGGAGGGCGCAGGAGTACACGCAGTATTTT
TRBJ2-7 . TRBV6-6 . CASSSQRVAYEQYF TGTGCCAGCAGTTCCCAGCGCGTCGCCTACGAGCAGTACTTC
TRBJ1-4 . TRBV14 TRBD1 CASSPRTGGKEKLFF TGTGCCAGCAGCCCCCGGACAGGGGGAAAAGAAAAACTGTTTTTT
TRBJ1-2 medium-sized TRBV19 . CASSIRWDNHGYTF TGTGCCAGTAGTATTCGGTGGGACAATCACGGCTACACCTTC
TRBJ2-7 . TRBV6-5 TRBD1 CASSDRNYEQYF TGTGCCAGCTCGGACAGGAACTACGAGCAGTACTTC
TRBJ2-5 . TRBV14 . CASSQGVETQYF TGTGCCAGCAGCCAAGGAGTGGAGACCCAGTACTTC
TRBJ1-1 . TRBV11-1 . CASTVRGSDTEAFF TGTGCCAGCACCGTGAGGGGGTCAGACACTGAAGCTTTCTTT
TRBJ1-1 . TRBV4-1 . CASSLQGGALNTEAFF TGCGCCAGCAGCCTCCAGGGAGGGGCCTTGAACACTGAAGCTTTCTTT
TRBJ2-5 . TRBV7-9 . CASSLGAKETQYF TGTGCCAGCAGCTTAGGGGCAAAAGAGACCCAGTACTTC
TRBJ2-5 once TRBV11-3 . CASSLGQNQETQYF TGTGCCAGCAGCTTAGGACAGAACCAAGAGACCCAGTACTTC
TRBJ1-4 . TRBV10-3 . CAISAAAGGETNEKLFF TGTGCCATCAGTGCGGCGGCCGGGGGGGAAACTAATGAAAAACTGTTTTTT
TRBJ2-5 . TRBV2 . CASRIPIVETQYF TGTGCCAGCAGGATTCCCATTGTAGAGACCCAGTACTTC
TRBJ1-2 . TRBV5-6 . CASSPGGVNYGYTF TGTGCCAGCAGCCCCGGGGGAGTTAACTATGGCTACACCTTC
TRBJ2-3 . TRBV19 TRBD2 CASSFLPGLGDTQYF TGTGCCAGTAGTTTCTTACCGGGACTAGGAGATACGCAGTATTTT